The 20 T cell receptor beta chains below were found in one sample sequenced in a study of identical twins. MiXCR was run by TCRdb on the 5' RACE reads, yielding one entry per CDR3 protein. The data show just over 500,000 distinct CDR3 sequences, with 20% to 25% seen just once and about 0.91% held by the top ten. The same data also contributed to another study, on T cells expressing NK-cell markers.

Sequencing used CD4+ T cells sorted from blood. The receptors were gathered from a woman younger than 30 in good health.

The CDR3 sequence is CASSLSGTLGSYTF. CDR3 sequence (DNA): TGTGCCAGCAGTCTTTCCGGGACCCTGGGAAGCTACACCTTC. The chain links TRBV12-3 or TRBV12-4 to TRBJ1-2, with a possible D match to TRBD1 (5 bases). V was cut by 5 bases and J by 9 bases, with 19 bases left in between. The CDR3 spans 14 residues.

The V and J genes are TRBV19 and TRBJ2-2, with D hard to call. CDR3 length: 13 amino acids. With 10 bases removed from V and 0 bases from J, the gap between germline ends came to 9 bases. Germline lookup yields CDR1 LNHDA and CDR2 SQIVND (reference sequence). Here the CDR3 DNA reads TGTGCCACCCAGCGCGCGAACACCGGGGAGCTGTTTTTT. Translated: CATQRANTGELFF. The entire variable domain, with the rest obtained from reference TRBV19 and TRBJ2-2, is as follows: DGGITQSPKYLFRKEGQNVTLSCEQNLNHDAMYWYRQDPGQGLRLIYYSQIVNDFQKGDIAEGYSVSREKKESFPLTVTSAQKNPTAFYLCATQRANTGELFFGEGSRLTVL.

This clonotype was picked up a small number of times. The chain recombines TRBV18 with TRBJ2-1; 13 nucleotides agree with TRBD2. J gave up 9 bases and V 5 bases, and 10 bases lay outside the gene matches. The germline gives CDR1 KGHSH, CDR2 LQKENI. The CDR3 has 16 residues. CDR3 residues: CASSNRLAGGGSEQFF. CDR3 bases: TGTGCCAGCTCAAACAGACTAGCGGGAGGAGGATCTGAGCAGTTCTTC.

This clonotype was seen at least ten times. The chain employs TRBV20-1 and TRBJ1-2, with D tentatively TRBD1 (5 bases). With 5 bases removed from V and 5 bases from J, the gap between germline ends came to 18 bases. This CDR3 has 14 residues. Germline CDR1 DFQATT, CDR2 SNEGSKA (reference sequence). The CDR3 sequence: CSAQKGRGRYGYTF. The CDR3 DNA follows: TGCAGTGCTCAAAAGGGGAGGGGCCGATATGGCTACACCTTC.

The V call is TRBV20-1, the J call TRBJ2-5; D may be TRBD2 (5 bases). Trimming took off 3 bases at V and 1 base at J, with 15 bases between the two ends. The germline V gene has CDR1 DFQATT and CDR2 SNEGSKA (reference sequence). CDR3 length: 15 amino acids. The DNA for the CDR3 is TGCAGTGCTAGGTCGGCTAGCAGTTTCCAAGAGACCCAGTACTTC. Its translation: CSARSASSFQETQYF.

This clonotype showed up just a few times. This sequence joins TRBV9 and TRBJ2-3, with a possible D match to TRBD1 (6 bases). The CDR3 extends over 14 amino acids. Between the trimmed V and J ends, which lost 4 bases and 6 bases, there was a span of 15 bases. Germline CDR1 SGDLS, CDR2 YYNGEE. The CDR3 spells CASSPLMGADTQYF. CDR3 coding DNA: TGTGCCAGCAGCCCACTTATGGGGGCGGATACGCAGTATTTT.

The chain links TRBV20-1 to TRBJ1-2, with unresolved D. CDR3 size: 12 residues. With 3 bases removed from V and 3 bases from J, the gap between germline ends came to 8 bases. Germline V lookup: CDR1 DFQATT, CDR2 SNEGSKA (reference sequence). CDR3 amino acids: CSASGEDYGYTF. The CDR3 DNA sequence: TGCAGTGCTAGCGGGGAGGACTATGGCTACACCTTC.

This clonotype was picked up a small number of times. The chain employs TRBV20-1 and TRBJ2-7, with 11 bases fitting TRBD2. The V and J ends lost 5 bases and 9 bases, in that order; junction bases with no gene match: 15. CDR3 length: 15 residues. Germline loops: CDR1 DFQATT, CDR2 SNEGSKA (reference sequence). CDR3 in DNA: TGCAGTGCTTCAGGTGTAGCGGGAGGGCCTCGAGGGCAGTACTTC. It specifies CSASGVAGGPRGQYF.

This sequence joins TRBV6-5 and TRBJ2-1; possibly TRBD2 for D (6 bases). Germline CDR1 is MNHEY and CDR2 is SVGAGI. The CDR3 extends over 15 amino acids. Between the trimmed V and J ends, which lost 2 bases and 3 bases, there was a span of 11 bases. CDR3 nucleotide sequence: TGTGCCAGCAGTTACATGGTAGCGGACTACAATGAGCAGTTCTTC. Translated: CASSYMVADYNEQFF.

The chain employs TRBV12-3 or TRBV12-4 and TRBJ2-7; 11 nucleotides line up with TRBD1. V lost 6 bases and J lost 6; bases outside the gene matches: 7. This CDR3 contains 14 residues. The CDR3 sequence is CASRAGTGGVEQYF. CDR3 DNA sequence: TGTGCCAGCAGAGCCGGGACAGGGGGTGTCGAGCAGTACTTC.

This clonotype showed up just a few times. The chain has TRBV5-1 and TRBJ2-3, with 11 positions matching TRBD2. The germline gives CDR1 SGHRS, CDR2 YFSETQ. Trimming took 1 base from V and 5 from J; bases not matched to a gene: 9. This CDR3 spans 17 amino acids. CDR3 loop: CASSLRTSGSTVDTQYF. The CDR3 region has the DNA TGCGCCAGCAGCTTGCGAACTAGCGGGAGTACGGTAGATACGCAGTATTTT.

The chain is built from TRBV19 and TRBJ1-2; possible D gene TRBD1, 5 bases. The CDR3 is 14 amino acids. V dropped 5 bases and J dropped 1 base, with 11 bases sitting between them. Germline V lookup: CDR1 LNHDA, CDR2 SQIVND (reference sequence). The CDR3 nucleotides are TGTGCCAGTAGTCCGCAGGGCCATAACTATGGCTACACCTTC. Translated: CASSPQGHNYGYTF.

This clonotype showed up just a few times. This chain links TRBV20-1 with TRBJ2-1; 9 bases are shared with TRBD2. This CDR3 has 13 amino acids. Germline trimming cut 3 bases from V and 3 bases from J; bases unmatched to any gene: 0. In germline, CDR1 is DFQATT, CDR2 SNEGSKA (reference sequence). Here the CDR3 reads CSASSGGYNEQFF. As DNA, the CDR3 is TGCAGTGCTAGTAGCGGGGGCTACAATGAGCAGTTCTTC.

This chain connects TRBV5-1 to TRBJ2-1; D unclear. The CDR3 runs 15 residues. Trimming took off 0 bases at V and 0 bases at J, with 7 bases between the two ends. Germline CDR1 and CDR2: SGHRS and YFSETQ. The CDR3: CASSLENLSYNEQFF. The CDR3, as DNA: TGCGCCAGCAGCTTGGAGAACCTCTCCTACAATGAGCAGTTCTTC.

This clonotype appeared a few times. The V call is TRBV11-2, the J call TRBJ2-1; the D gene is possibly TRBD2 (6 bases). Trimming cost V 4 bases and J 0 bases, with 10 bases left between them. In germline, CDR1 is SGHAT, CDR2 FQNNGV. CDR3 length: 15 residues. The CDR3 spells CASSSTSSSYNEQFF. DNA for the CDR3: TGTGCCAGCAGCTCGACTAGTAGCTCCTACAATGAGCAGTTCTTC.

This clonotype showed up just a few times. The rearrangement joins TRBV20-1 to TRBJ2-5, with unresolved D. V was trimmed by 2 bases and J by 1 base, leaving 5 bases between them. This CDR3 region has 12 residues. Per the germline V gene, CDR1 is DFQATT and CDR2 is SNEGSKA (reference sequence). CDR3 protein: CSARKGQETQYF. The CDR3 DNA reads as TGCAGTGCTAGAAAGGGCCAAGAGACCCAGTACTTC.

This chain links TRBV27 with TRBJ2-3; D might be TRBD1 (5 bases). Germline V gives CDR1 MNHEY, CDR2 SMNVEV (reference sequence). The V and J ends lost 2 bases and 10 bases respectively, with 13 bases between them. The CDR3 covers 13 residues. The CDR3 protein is CASSLQGVQAQYF. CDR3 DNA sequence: TGTGCCAGCAGTTTACAAGGGGTTCAGGCGCAGTATTTT.

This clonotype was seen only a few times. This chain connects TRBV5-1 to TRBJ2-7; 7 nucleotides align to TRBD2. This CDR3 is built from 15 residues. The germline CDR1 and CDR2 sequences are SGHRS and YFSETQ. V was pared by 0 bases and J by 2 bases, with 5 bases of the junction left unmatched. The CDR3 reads CASSLVRAGAYEQYF. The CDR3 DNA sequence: TGCGCCAGCAGCTTGGTACGGGCGGGGGCCTACGAGCAGTACTTC.

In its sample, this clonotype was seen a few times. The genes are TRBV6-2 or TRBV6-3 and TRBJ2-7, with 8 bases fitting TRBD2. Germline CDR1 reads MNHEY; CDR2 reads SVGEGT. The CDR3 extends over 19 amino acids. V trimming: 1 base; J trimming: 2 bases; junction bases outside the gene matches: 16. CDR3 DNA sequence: TGTGCCAGCAGTTACTTATCCGGGACTAGTAAAGACCTGACCTACGAGCAGTACTTC. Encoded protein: CASSYLSGTSKDLTYEQYF.

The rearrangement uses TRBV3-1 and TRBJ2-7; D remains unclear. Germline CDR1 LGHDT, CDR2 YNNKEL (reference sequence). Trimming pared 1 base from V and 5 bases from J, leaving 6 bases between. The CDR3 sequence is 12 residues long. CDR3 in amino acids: CASSQGRHEQYF. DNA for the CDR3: TGTGCCAGCAGCCAAGGTCGCCACGAGCAGTACTTC.